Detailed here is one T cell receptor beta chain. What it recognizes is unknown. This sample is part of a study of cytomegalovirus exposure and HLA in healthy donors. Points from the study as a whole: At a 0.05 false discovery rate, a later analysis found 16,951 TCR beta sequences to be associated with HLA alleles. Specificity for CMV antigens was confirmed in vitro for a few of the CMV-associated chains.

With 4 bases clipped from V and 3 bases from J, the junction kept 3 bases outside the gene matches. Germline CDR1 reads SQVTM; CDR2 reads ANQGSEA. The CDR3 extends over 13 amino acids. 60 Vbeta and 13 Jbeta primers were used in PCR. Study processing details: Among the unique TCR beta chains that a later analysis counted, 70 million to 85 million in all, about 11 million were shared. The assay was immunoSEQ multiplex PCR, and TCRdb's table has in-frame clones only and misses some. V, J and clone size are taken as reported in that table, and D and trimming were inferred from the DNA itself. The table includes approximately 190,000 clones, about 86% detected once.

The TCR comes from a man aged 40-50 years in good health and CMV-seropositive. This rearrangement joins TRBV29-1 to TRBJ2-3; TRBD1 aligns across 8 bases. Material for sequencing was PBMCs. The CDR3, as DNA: TGCAGCGTTGCAGGGGGCGTAACAGATACGCAGTATTTT. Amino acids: CSVAGGVTDTQYF.